The next 2 T cell receptor beta chains were all read from a single sample in a study of human T cells and chemical hapten exposure. Time point specified: patch test 2, 6 weeks after DPC sensitization. Stated treatment: therapeutic diphenylcyclopropenone sensitization with weekly scalp DPC. It was unfractionated whole blood from which total RNA was extracted. TCRdb itself ran the RACE reads through MiXCR, one entry per CDR3 protein. The profile shows 35,000 to 50,000 distinct CDR3 sequences, approximately 9.7% of them singletons. The source material was whole blood, sampled in connection with sensitization to the hapten diphenylcyclopropenone (DPC). The origin of the receptors is a woman between 25 and 40 years old with alopecia areata. Some clones in this sample may be carry-over from other donors' samples.

The chain has TRBV6-4 and TRBJ2-3, with 14 bases fitting TRBD2. The CDR3 contains 17 residues. V gave up 0 bases and J gave up 1 base; unmatched junction bases: 0. Germline CDR1 MRHNA, CDR2 SNTAGT. CDR3 in amino acids: CASSDSTSGGGTDTQYF. CDR3 nucleotides: TGTGCCAGCAGTGACTCGACTAGCGGGGGGGGCACAGATACGCAGTATTTT.

The V call is TRBV4-3, the J call TRBJ2-1; perhaps TRBD2 as D (6 bases). This CDR3 is 14 amino acids long. With 1 base removed from V and 8 bases from J, the gap between germline ends came to 12 bases. Germline-derived CDR1 and CDR2 are LGHNA and YSLEER. CDR3 protein: CASSQGVGRHEQFF. The CDR3 nucleotides are TGCGCCAGCAGCCAAGGGGTGGGGAGGCATGAGCAGTTCTTC.